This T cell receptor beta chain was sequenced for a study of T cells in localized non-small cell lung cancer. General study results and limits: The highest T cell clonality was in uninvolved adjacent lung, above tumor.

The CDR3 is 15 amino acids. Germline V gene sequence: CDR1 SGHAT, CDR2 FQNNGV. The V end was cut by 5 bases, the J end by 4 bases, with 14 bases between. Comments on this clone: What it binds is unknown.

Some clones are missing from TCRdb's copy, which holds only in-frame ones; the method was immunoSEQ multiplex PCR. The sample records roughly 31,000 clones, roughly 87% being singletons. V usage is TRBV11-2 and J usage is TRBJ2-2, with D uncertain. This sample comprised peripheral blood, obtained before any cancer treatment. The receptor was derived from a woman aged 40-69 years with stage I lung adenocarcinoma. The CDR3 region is CASSPRSLVTGELFF. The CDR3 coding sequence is TGTGCCAGCAGCCCCCGTAGCCTGGTCACCGGGGAGCTGTTTTTT. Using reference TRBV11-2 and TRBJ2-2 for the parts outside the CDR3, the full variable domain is EAGVAQSPRYKIIEKRQSVAFWCNPISGHATLYWYQQILGQGPKLLIQFQNNGVVDDSQLPKDRFSAERLKGVDSTLKIQPAKLEDSAVYLCASSPRSLVTGELFFGEGSRLTVL.